The clone carrying this T cell receptor (beta chain) has ten or more counts. The data derive from a study of blood T cell repertoires in COVID-19. Libraries were prepared by immunoSEQ multiplex PCR; TCRdb keeps only in-frame clonotypes and omits some of them. Here the sample spans tens of thousands of clones, 79% being singletons. The origin of this receptor is a man aged 55 to 70 with active or convalescent COVID-19. Sequenced material: peripheral blood.

In DNA, the CDR3 is TGTGCCAGCAGTTTACAGGGGGCTCTGAACACTGAAGCTTTCTTT. Its protein product is CASSLQGALNTEAFF. The V and J genes are TRBV27 and TRBJ1-1; 8 nucleotides agree with TRBD1. Trimming at V came to 2 bases and at J to 0 bases, leaving 2 bases not matched to a gene. The germline gives CDR1 MNHEY, CDR2 SMNVEV (reference sequence). The CDR3 loop spans 15 amino acids.